This is a list of T cell receptor beta chains from one sample in a study of cytomegalovirus exposure and HLA in healthy donors. Assay used: immunoSEQ multiplex PCR; TCRdb lists only in-frame clones, some missing. The sample includes some 66,000 clones, roughly 80% of them seen just once. The sample was PBMCs. These receptor sequences come from a man aged 60 to 69 in good health and CMV-seropositive. CDR3s include the opening cysteine and the closing phenylalanine or tryptophan. The D gene is left open where the match is weak. Clone size is stated in some rows and not others, as once, few, many or a class when expanded.

CASSFGTGNYEQYF	TGCGCCAGCAGCTTTGGGACAGGGAACTACGAGCAGTACTTC	TRBD1	few	TRBV4-1	TRBJ2-7
CARETREGNTEAFF	TGTGCCAGGGAAACCAGGGAGGGGAACACTGAAGCTTTCTTT	.	.	TRBV19	TRBJ1-1
CASSGSGPGDTQYF	TGCGCCAGCAGTGGGTCAGGACCGGGGGATACGCAGTATTTT	.	.	TRBV10-1	TRBJ2-3
CASSYPGQANYGYTF	TGTGCCAGCAGTTACCCGGGACAGGCTAACTATGGCTACACCTTC	TRBD1	.	TRBV6-6	TRBJ1-2
CASSLTRDTQYF	TGTGCCAGCAGTCTTACCAGGGATACGCAGTATTTT	.	.	TRBV28	TRBJ2-3
CASSYQGGGEKLFF	TGTGCCAGCAGCTACCAGGGAGGAGGCGAAAAACTGTTTTTT	.	.	TRBV5-6	TRBJ1-4
CASSEAGNDNEQFF	TGCGCCAGCAGTGAAGCGGGGAACGACAATGAGCAGTTCTTC	TRBD2	.	TRBV10-1	TRBJ2-1
CASSFRAGNRDSYYEQYF	TGTGCCAGCAGCTTTAGAGCAGGGAATCGGGACAGTTACTACGAGCAGTACTTC	TRBD1	few	TRBV11-2	TRBJ2-7
CASSFEGNPGTGELFF	TGCGCCAGCAGCTTCGAAGGAAACCCGGGCACCGGGGAGCTGTTTTTT	.	.	TRBV5-1	TRBJ2-2
CASSLLGKGYGYTF	TGTGCCAGCAGCCTCCTCGGGAAGGGATATGGCTACACCTTC	.	.	TRBV5-5	TRBJ1-2
CASSDLFDGGNEQYF	TGTGCCAGCAGTGATCTCTTCGACGGCGGAAACGAGCAGTACTTC	.	.	TRBV25-1	TRBJ2-7
CASSLGRGGVNEQFF	TGCGCCAGCAGCTTGGGACGGGGGGGCGTCAATGAGCAGTTCTTC	TRBD2	once	TRBV5-1	TRBJ2-1
CASSQEDSRSSGNTIYF	TGCGCCAGCAGCCAAGAGGACAGCCGGAGCTCTGGAAACACCATATATTTT	.	.	TRBV4-1	TRBJ1-3
CSVSGTDRNTQYF	TGCAGCGTTTCCGGGACAGACCGAAATACGCAGTATTTT	TRBD1	.	TRBV29-1	TRBJ2-3
CASSLGAGVGGQPQHF	TGTGCCAGCAGCTTAGGTGCAGGGGTAGGGGGTCAGCCCCAGCATTTT	.	few	TRBV7-9	TRBJ1-5
CASGFKFSGPNEQFF	TGCGCCAGCGGGTTCAAGTTTAGCGGCCCCAATGAGCAGTTCTTC	.	.	TRBV5-1	TRBJ2-1
CASSQTSSMTDTQYF	TGCGCCAGCAGCCAAACATCCAGTATGACAGATACGCAGTATTTT	.	few	TRBV4-1	TRBJ2-3
CASSGQGLSYNEQFF	TGTGCCAGCAGTGGACAGGGCCTTTCCTACAATGAGCAGTTCTTC	TRBD1	.	TRBV2	TRBJ2-1
CASSDARTAINEKLFF	TGTGCCAGCAGTGACGCTAGGACAGCAATTAATGAAAAACTGTTTTTT	.	.	TRBV6-1	TRBJ1-4
CASSLASGGPFF	TGTGCCAGCAGCTTAGCTAGCGGGGGTCCGTTCTTC	TRBD2	.	TRBV7-9	TRBJ2-1
CASSEVGDRSYNEQFF	TGTGCCAGCAGTGAAGTGGGGGACAGGTCCTACAATGAGCAGTTCTTC	TRBD1	few	TRBV6-1	TRBJ2-1
CASSLRAGGDSYGYTF	TGCGCCAGCAGCTTGAGGGCAGGGGGCGACTCCTATGGCTACACCTTC	TRBD1	.	TRBV5-1	TRBJ1-2
CASRKLQGPINEQFF	TGTGCCAGCAGGAAGTTACAGGGCCCGATCAATGAGCAGTTCTTC	.	.	TRBV6-1	TRBJ2-1
CASSLEVVGATNEKLFF	TGCGCCAGCAGCTTGGAGGTTGTGGGAGCAACTAATGAAAAACTGTTTTTT	.	few	TRBV5-1	TRBJ1-4
CASSLTLSLSSYNEQFF	TGCGCCAGCAGCCTCACGCTTAGCCTGAGCTCCTACAATGAGCAGTTCTTC	.	.	TRBV4-1	TRBJ2-1
CASSVHLGQNYEQYF	TGTGCCAGCAGTGTTCACCTGGGACAGAACTACGAGCAGTACTTC	TRBD1	.	TRBV6-1	TRBJ2-7
CASSRSGGYGYTF	TGTGCCAGCAGTCGTTCGGGAGGCTATGGCTACACCTTC	.	.	TRBV2	TRBJ1-2
CASSFTGARNYGYTF	TGTGCCAGCAGTTTTACAGGCGCCCGGAACTATGGCTACACCTTC	.	.	TRBV6-5	TRBJ1-2
CASSIPPSLSGANVLTF	TGTGCCAGTAGTATTCCCCCCTCTCTCTCTGGGGCCAACGTCCTGACTTTC	.	.	TRBV19	TRBJ2-6
CASSLGRDYTKRIQYF	TGTGCCAGCAGCTTAGGGCGGGACTATACTAAGCGCATTCAGTACTTC	TRBD2	.	TRBV11-2	TRBJ2-4
CASRLARSPGGQVDTQYF	TGTGCAAGTCGCTTAGCGCGGAGTCCGGGGGGCCAGGTAGATACGCAGTATTTT	.	.	TRBV12-2	TRBJ2-3
CSVPRTEGGELFF	TGCAGCGTGCCTAGAACTGAGGGCGGGGAGCTGTTTTTT	.	.	TRBV29-1	TRBJ2-2
CASSRGQSRDTQYF	TGTGCCAGCAGCAGAGGACAGTCCCGGGATACGCAGTATTTT	.	few	TRBV7-9	TRBJ2-3
CASKWLGVGHQPQHF	TGTGCCAGCAAGTGGTTAGGGGTTGGGCATCAGCCCCAGCATTTT	.	.	TRBV6-4	TRBJ1-5
CASSDRQTYNEQFF	TGTGCCAGCAGTGATCGGCAGACTTACAATGAGCAGTTCTTC	.	.	TRBV6-1	TRBJ2-1
CASRSGGQGAQEQYF	TGTGCCAGCAGGTCGGGGGGACAGGGGGCTCAAGAGCAGTACTTC	TRBD1	once	TRBV27	TRBJ2-7
CASSLIQGGKAQHF	TGTGCCAGCAGCTTAATACAGGGGGGTAAAGCCCAGCATTTT	TRBD1	once	TRBV7-2	TRBJ1-5
CAISEDRRYEQYF	TGTGCCATCAGTGAGGACAGGCGCTACGAGCAGTACTTC	.	.	TRBV10-3	TRBJ2-7
CASRRTGPWAQHF	TGTGCCAGTAGGAGGACAGGGCCTTGGGCCCAGCATTTT	TRBD1	.	TRBV19	TRBJ1-5
CASSSKTRYNEQFF	TGCGCCAGCAGCTCGAAGACTAGATACAATGAGCAGTTCTTC	.	.	TRBV5-1	TRBJ2-1
CASSDLNEQFF	TGTGCCAGCAGTGACCTCAATGAGCAGTTCTTC	.	few	TRBV6-4	TRBJ2-1
CAISPGGRGDPDTQYF	TGTGCCATCAGTCCAGGGGGGCGGGGGGACCCTGATACGCAGTATTTT	.	.	TRBV10-3	TRBJ2-3
CASSSGGAGHGELFF	TGTGCCAGCAGTTCAGGGGGCGCGGGACACGGGGAGCTGTTTTTT	TRBD1	.	TRBV6-5	TRBJ2-2
CASSSDRNTEAFF	TGTGCCAGCAGCTCGGACAGGAACACTGAAGCTTTCTTT	.	.	TRBV9	TRBJ1-1
CASSEGGGRAGFRNTEAFF	TGTGCCAGCAGTGAAGGAGGGGGCAGGGCTGGATTTAGAAACACTGAAGCTTTCTTT	TRBD1	.	TRBV6-1	TRBJ1-1
CASSLAGQGNEKLFF	TGCGCCAGCAGCTTGGCCGGACAGGGTAATGAAAAACTGTTTTTT	TRBD1	.	TRBV5-1	TRBJ1-4
CSAYQGTQGGDGYTF	TGCAGCGCCTATCAGGGAACACAGGGGGGTGATGGCTACACCTTC	TRBD1	once	TRBV29-1	TRBJ1-2
CASSLDGTGGQPQHF	TGTGCCAGCAGCTTAGACGGGACAGGGGGTCAGCCCCAGCATTTT	TRBD1	.	TRBV7-9	TRBJ1-5
CASSSGTGTTDTQYF	TGTGCCAGCAGTAGCGGGACAGGGACCACAGATACGCAGTATTTT	TRBD1	.	TRBV6-4	TRBJ2-3